The clone carrying this TCR beta chain was observed a handful of times. The antigen remains undetermined. Sequencing targeted expressed TCRB transcripts, as all isolated RNA had been reverse transcribed. Sequenced by immunoSEQ multiplex PCR; TCRdb stores in-frame clones only, minus some. The repertoire consists of 300,000 to 350,000 clones, with roughly 14% occurring once and the leading ten covering roughly 0.015%. This entry is derived from a study of beta chain features in type 1 diabetes. Study results and limitations: Shorter templates may be favored by PCR, equally so in patients and controls. Within each of all four CD4+ subsets, Type 1 diabetes patients had TCRB CDR3s that were moderately but significantly shorter.

CDR3 size: 16 residues. Germline CDR1 reads SGHRS; CDR2 reads YFSETQ. V dropped 3 bases and J dropped 0; count of bases not matched to a gene: 8. Sorted populations were all over 95% pure. The V gene is TRBV5-1, the J gene TRBJ2-7; 8 bases match TRBD2. This TCR was sampled from a woman aged 18-30 years with type 1 diabetes. The sample consisted of naive CD4+ T cells from blood. This CDR3 reads CASSSLAGTGSYEQYF. CDR3 DNA sequence: TGCGCCAGCAGCTCCTTAGCGGGAACCGGCTCCTACGAGCAGTACTTC.